The 29 T cell receptor beta chains reported below all come from one sample, sequenced in a study of blood T cell repertoires in COVID-19 (dated by TCRdb to between 2020 and 2021). The library was generated by the immunoSEQ multiplex PCR assay. Not all clones reach the TCRdb copy of this immuneACCESS table, which keeps in-frame sequences only. Checked studies attribute under half of the gap to unresolved V genes and leave the rest unexplained. The sample records about 140,000 clones, 87% of which are singletons. Under 6% of the sample lies in the top ten. The specimen sequenced was peripheral blood. The receptors were sampled from a human donor in a cohort sampled during active COVID-19.

The rearrangement joins TRBV7-9 to TRBJ2-7; TRBD2 matches 11 bases. Germline lookup yields CDR1 SEHNR and CDR2 FQNEAQ (reference sequence). Trimming cost V 6 bases and J 6 bases; bases outside gene matches: 10. This CDR3 has 15 residues. The CDR3 protein is CASRSSGGAEGEQYF. The CDR3, as DNA: TGTGCCAGCAGAAGTAGCGGGGGGGCGGAAGGCGAGCAGTACTTC.

The chain employs TRBV7-9 and TRBJ2-2; D remains ambiguous. With 2 bases removed from V and 3 bases from J, the gap between germline ends came to 4 bases. The length of the CDR3 is 13 residues. Germline loops: CDR1 SEHNR, CDR2 FQNEAQ (reference sequence). The CDR3 region is CASSLTDTGELFF. The CDR3 bases are TGTGCCAGCAGCTTAACGGACACCGGGGAGCTGTTTTTT.

The CDR3 here is CASRGGYSYEQYF. CDR3 DNA: TGTGCCAGTCGAGGAGGTTACTCCTACGAGCAGTACTTC. The chain recombines TRBV12-3 or TRBV12-4 with TRBJ2-7, with D possibly being TRBD2 (5 bases). The CDR3 contains 13 residues. V lost 9 bases and J 0 bases, leaving 12 bases between the germline ends.

This sequence joins TRBV24-1 and TRBJ2-3; 9 positions agree with TRBD2. V gave up 3 bases and J gave up 5 bases; unmatched junction bases: 11. CDR3 length: 17 residues. Germline loops: CDR1 KGHDR, CDR2 SFDVKD. In DNA form, the CDR3 reads TGTGCCACCAGTGATCCTAGAGGCGGGAGGGCTCAAGATACGCAGTATTTT. This sequence encodes CATSDPRGGRAQDTQYF.

This sequence joins TRBV30 and TRBJ1-6, with D tentatively TRBD1 (5 bases). Germline CDR1 is GTSNPN and CDR2 is SVGIG (reference sequence). This CDR3 is built from 13 residues. The V gene lost 6 bases and the J gene lost 7 bases, with 13 bases spanning the gap. The CDR3 region has the DNA TGTGCCTGTGGCGAGACAGACAATTCACCCCTCCACTTT. Encoded protein: CACGETDNSPLHF. The full variable domain, in which reference TRBV30 and TRBJ1-6 provide the parts outside the CDR3, is SQTIHQWPATLVQPVGSPLSLECTVEGTSNPNLYWYRQAAGRGLQLLFYSVGIGQISSEVPQNLSASRPQDRQFILSSKKLLLSDSGFYLCACGETDNSPLHFGNGTRLTVT.

The V and J genes are TRBV2 and TRBJ2-2; a weak D match, TRBD2 (5 bases). Germline CDR1 SNHLY, CDR2 FYNNEI. V lost 6 bases and J lost 6, with 11 bases in between. The CDR3 extends over 13 amino acids. The CDR3 DNA sequence: TGTGCCAGCAGGCTAGCCGGTGCCGGGGAGCTGTTTTTT. Residues: CASRLAGAGELFF. Filled out from reference TRBV2 and TRBJ2-2, the complete variable domain reads EPEVTQTPSHQVTQMGQEVILRCVPISNHLYFYWYRQILGQKVEFLVSFYNNEISEKSEIFDDQFSVERPDGSNFTLKIRSTKLEDSAMYFCASRLAGAGELFFGEGSRLTVL.

The V call is TRBV13, the J call TRBJ2-3, with TRBD2 matching over 7 bases. The CDR3 covers 16 residues. J was trimmed by 2 bases and V by 4 bases; bases with no gene match: 9. The germline gives CDR1 PRHDT, CDR2 FYEKMQ (reference sequence). The CDR3 here is CASSSPIAGNTDTQYF. In DNA, the CDR3 is TGTGCCAGCAGCTCCCCCATAGCGGGTAACACAGATACGCAGTATTTT.

This sequence joins TRBV23-1 and TRBJ2-6, with D possibly matching TRBD1 (6 bases). TRBV23-1 qualifies as an ORF whose function is uncertain. There are 21 residues in the CDR3. V lost 0 bases and J 0 bases, leaving 21 bases between the germline ends. CDR3 DNA: TGCGCCAGCAGTCAATCGGGGGCAGGAACTGCCCCGATCTCTGGGGCCAACGTCCTGACTTTC. Its protein product is CASSQSGAGTAPISGANVLTF.

A few counts support this clone. This sequence joins TRBV24-1 and TRBJ1-2; tentative D call: TRBD1 (5 bases). With 4 bases removed from V and 4 bases from J, the gap between germline ends came to 12 bases. The CDR3 sequence is 14 residues long. Looked up from germline, CDR1 is KGHDR and CDR2 is SFDVKD. CDR3 in DNA: TGTGCCACCAGTGAACCGACAGCCGCCTATGGCTACACCTTC. Its translation: CATSEPTAAYGYTF.

The chain is built from TRBV29-1 and TRBJ1-3; 7 nucleotides align to TRBD1. Per the germline V gene, CDR1 is SQVTM and CDR2 is ANQGSEA. V lost 6 bases, J lost 8 bases, and 7 bases stayed unmatched. The CDR3 has 12 amino acids. CDR3 region: CSVGRDSHTIYF. CDR3 nucleotide sequence: TGCAGCGTCGGCCGGGACAGCCACACCATATATTTT.

This chain connects TRBV7-3 to TRBJ1-1; weak D call: TRBD1 (6 bases). The V gene lost 4 bases and the J gene lost 5 bases, with 14 bases spanning the gap. Germline assignment: CDR1 SGHTA and CDR2 FQGTGA. This CDR3 comprises 14 residues. The CDR3 nucleotides are TGTGCCAGCAGCTCACAGGGTGTAGGGACTGAAGCTTTCTTT. This sequence encodes CASSSQGVGTEAFF.

This sequence joins TRBV13 and TRBJ2-7, with 9 bases fitting TRBD1. Germline loops: CDR1 PRHDT, CDR2 FYEKMQ (reference sequence). The V segment lost 1 base and the J segment 2 bases; nucleotides outside the gene matches: 6. The CDR3 sequence is 16 residues long. The CDR3, as DNA: TGTGCCAGCAGCTTAGAGGCCGGGACAGGGACCTACGAGCAGTACTTC. This encodes CASSLEAGTGTYEQYF.

The gene calls are TRBV15 and TRBJ2-7; D is unresolved. V lost 5 bases, J lost 2 bases, and 7 bases lay in between. This CDR3 has 12 residues. The V gene's germline CDR1 is LNHNV and CDR2 YYDKDF (reference sequence). The CDR3 coding sequence is TGTGCCACCAGCTCCGACACCTACGAGCAGTACTTC. Its protein product is CATSSDTYEQYF.

This sequence joins TRBV30 and TRBJ1-4; D not resolved. Germline V gene sequence: CDR1 GTSNPN, CDR2 SVGIG (reference sequence). The CDR3 runs to 15 residues. The V and J ends lost 0 bases and 7 bases respectively, with 15 bases between them. The CDR3: CAWSVTARLGEKLFF. The CDR3 coding sequence is TGTGCCTGGAGTGTAACAGCCCGTCTGGGTGAAAAACTGTTTTTT.

This clone was seen only once. The chain uses TRBV5-4 and TRBJ2-1, with TRBD2 matching 13 bases. This CDR3 contains 16 residues. Trimming took 0 bases from V and 5 from J; bases not matched to a gene: 2. Germline V CDR1 and CDR2: SGHNT, YYREEE (reference sequence). The CDR3 is CASSLGTSGGDNEQFF. The CDR3 DNA follows: TGTGCCAGCAGCTTGGGGACTAGCGGGGGCGACAATGAGCAGTTCTTC.

V usage is TRBV2 and J usage is TRBJ2-1; the match to TRBD2 covers 14 bases. The junction had 9 bases not matched to a gene; V was cut back by 6 bases and J by 8 bases. The CDR3 consists of 16 residues. Germline loops: CDR1 SNHLY, CDR2 FYNNEI. The DNA for the CDR3 is TGTGCCAGCAGCCCTAGACTAGCGGGGGGGCGGCATGAGCAGTTCTTC. Translating gives CASSPRLAGGRHEQFF. Together with reference TRBV2 and TRBJ2-1, the CDR3 gives the full variable domain: EPEVTQTPSHQVTQMGQEVILRCVPISNHLYFYWYRQILGQKVEFLVSFYNNEISEKSEIFDDQFSVERPDGSNFTLKIRSTKLEDSAMYFCASSPRLAGGRHEQFFGPGTRLTVL.

In the case of this clone: Other DNA sequences in the same sample also yield this CDR3. The gene calls are TRBV28 and TRBJ2-1; TRBD2 is a possible D gene (5 bases). V lost 5 bases and J lost 9, with 14 bases in between. Germline V gives CDR1 MDHEN, CDR2 SYDVKM. The CDR3 is 13 amino acids. The CDR3 sequence: CASSPTRFGEQFF. For the CDR3, the DNA is TGTGCCAGCAGTCCAACTAGGTTCGGTGAGCAGTTCTTC.

The gene calls are TRBV28 and TRBJ1-1; D not certain. This CDR3 is 12 amino acids long. Germline CDR1 and CDR2: MDHEN and SYDVKM. V lost 7 bases, J lost 7 bases, and 13 bases lay in between. CDR3 protein: CASIEAADEAFF. As DNA, the CDR3 is TGTGCCAGCATAGAGGCAGCTGATGAAGCTTTCTTT.

The CDR3 coding sequence is TGTGCCAGCAGCAAACCTGATGGTGGAACAGGGGATTCACCCCTCCACTTT. Translated, it gives CASSKPDGGTGDSPLHF. J is TRBJ1-6 and V is TRBV21-1; the table's D call TRBD1 went unverified against the DNA. TRBV21-1 is shown as a pseudogene. The CDR3 has 17 residues.

V gene TRBV28 combines with J gene TRBJ1-5, with TRBD1 matching over 10 bases. The J segment lost 5 bases and the V segment lost 8 bases, leaving 3 bases of the junction unmatched. Germline CDR1 and CDR2: MDHEN and SYDVKM. This CDR3 contains 13 residues. Here the CDR3 DNA reads TGTGCCAGCGTGACAGGGGGCGATCAGCCCCAGCATTTT. Translating it yields CASVTGGDQPQHF.

The rearrangement links TRBV7-6 to TRBJ2-7, with D perhaps matching TRBD1 (6 bases). From germline, CDR1 is SGHVS and CDR2 FNYEAQ. The germline V and J ends were trimmed by 4 bases and 3 bases, with 19 bases remaining between them. This CDR3 has 16 amino acids. CDR3 region: CASSSPPGALHYEQYF. Here the CDR3 DNA reads TGTGCCAGCAGCTCACCTCCAGGGGCGCTGCACTACGAGCAGTACTTC.

The rearrangement uses TRBV21-1 and TRBJ2-5; whether TRBD2, the table's D call, matches the DNA was not checked. TRBV21-1 is recorded as a pseudogene. The CDR3 sequence is 13 residues long. The CDR3 sequence: CASSHHRRETQYF. Written as DNA, the CDR3 is TGTGCCAGCAGCCACCATAGGCGGGAGACCCAGTACTTC.

In its sample, this clone was seen once. The rearrangement joins TRBV9 to TRBJ2-7, with a tentative D call TRBD1 (6 bases). Trimming removed 7 bases from V and 5 bases from J, with 22 bases in between. The CDR3 is 15 amino acids. Germline values: CDR1 SGDLS, CDR2 YYNGEE. CDR3 coding DNA: TGTGCCAGCCGTTATAGACAGGTAAAGGTCCACGAGCAGTACTTC. As protein: CASRYRQVKVHEQYF. The full variable domain, rest sourced from reference TRBV9 and TRBJ2-7, is DSGVTQTPKHLITATGQRVTLRCSPRSGDLSVYWYQQSLDQGLQFLIQYYNGEERAKGNILERFSAQQFPDLHSELNLSSLELGDSALYFCASRYRQVKVHEQYFGPGTRLTVT.

V gene TRBV14 combines with J gene TRBJ2-5; D is perhaps TRBD1 (6 bases). Germline values: CDR1 SGHDN, CDR2 FVKESK. The CDR3 length is 15 residues. Trimming shortened V by 1 base and J by 5 bases, and 14 bases separated the two germline ends. CDR3 nucleotide sequence: TGTGCCAGCAGCCAAGGGGACACTCCCGGGGAGACCCAGTACTTC. It yields the protein CASSQGDTPGETQYF.

This clone has more than one count but fewer than ten. V is TRBV7-2 and J is TRBJ1-5, with unresolved D. In germline, CDR1 is SGHTA, CDR2 FQGNSA. This CDR3 contains 16 residues. The V end was cut by 0 bases, the J end by 6 bases, with 15 bases between. Here the CDR3 reads CASSLAGRMGGQPQHF. CDR3 sequence (DNA): TGTGCCAGCAGCTTAGCCGGGAGAATGGGAGGTCAGCCCCAGCATTTT.

The CDR3 DNA reads TGTGCCAGCAGCCGACTCTCCTACAATGAGCAGTTCTTC. It specifies CASSRLSYNEQFF. This chain links TRBV3-1 (or the pseudogene TRBV3-2) with TRBJ2-1; D unresolved. The germline V gene encodes CDR1 LGHDT and CDR2 YNNKEL (reference sequence). The V end was cut by 4 bases, the J end by 0 bases, with 4 bases between. The CDR3 has 13 amino acids.

This chain links TRBV28 with TRBJ2-7; 15 nucleotides line up with TRBD2. V was pared by 6 bases and J by 8 bases, with 5 bases of the junction left unmatched. Germline V CDR1 and CDR2: MDHEN, SYDVKM. There are 14 residues in the CDR3. The CDR3 loop is CASRRTSGGGQQYF. The CDR3 nucleotides read TGTGCCAGCAGGCGGACTAGCGGGGGGGGCCAGCAGTACTTC.

DNA of the CDR3: TGTGCCAGCAGCCCTATCGGTTGGACCGGGGAGCTGTTTTTT. The encoded protein is CASSPIGWTGELFF. V is TRBV7-8 and J is TRBJ2-2; D unclear. The CDR3 runs to 14 residues. With 5 bases removed from V and 5 bases from J, the gap between germline ends came to 12 bases. Germline V gene lookup returns CDR1 SGHVS and CDR2 FQNEAQ.

J is TRBJ2-1 and V is TRBV5-4, with D possibly matching TRBD1 (6 bases). There are 15 residues in the CDR3. Trimming took off 2 bases at V and 7 bases at J, with 16 bases between the two ends. Germline CDR1 reads SGHNT; CDR2 reads YYREEE (reference sequence). The CDR3 spells CASSFSAGARNEQFF. In DNA form, the CDR3 reads TGTGCCAGCAGCTTTTCCGCAGGGGCAAGGAATGAGCAGTTCTTC.